This T cell receptor beta chain was sequenced during a study of T cells in Graves' hyperthyroidism and ophthalmopathy. Study-level information: Peripheral blood collection took place at initial diagnosis, before any treatment.

This CDR3 is built from 14 residues. The germline gives CDR1 SGHTA, CDR2 FQGNSA. V gave up 6 bases and J gave up 11 bases; unmatched junction bases: 12. The study, taken as a whole, reports: The authors' 13 V-J model separated ophthalmopathy from stable hyperthyroidism. Blood also showed most of the thyroid clonotypes that were expanded above 0.001.

The table lists this clonotype with many counts. Its antigen is as yet unknown. TCR beta CDR3 regions were amplified from RNA transcripts. The TCR CDR3 was amplified in a first-round RT-PCR using the HTBI primer set. From the multiplex PCR reads, TCRdb called clonotypes with MiXCR, one entry per CDR3 protein. In the table there are 450,000 to 600,000 distinct CDR3 sequences, just under 20% of which are singletons. The receptor comes from a middle-aged man with Graves' ophthalmopathy. Sequencing input: blood. This sequence joins TRBV7-2 and TRBJ2-1, with 8 bases fitting TRBD2. The CDR3 DNA is TGTGCCAGCAGTCCCGGGGGGGCTACTAGGCAGCAGTTCTTC. This codes for CASSPGGATRQQFF.